This record covers a single T cell receptor beta chain. Its antigen remains unknown. Naive CD8 cells were CD45RO-negative, positively selected for CCR7, excluding terminally differentiated effector memory CD45RA+ cells. Adults of Caucasian background living in Nashville, Tennessee made up all donors. The sample comes from a study of shared clonotypes between healthy human individuals. The study's findings and limits: Of the naive CD4 clonotypes, 4% to 5% were shared across several donors.

The material for each subset, its genomic DNA, was split evenly across several immunoSEQ plates. It was roughly 210 ng DNA, approximately 30,000 T cell genomes, that sorted-subset replicate PCRs used. Only in-frame clones appear in the TCRdb table, and some are missing; sequencing was by immunoSEQ multiplex PCR. The sample contains over 2,000,000 clones, around 93% of which appear only once. CDR1 and CDR2 from the germline V gene are SGHTA and FQGNSA. The germline V and J ends were trimmed by 5 bases and 6 bases, with 14 bases remaining between them. CDR3 length: 13 residues. The sequencing input was naive CD8+ T cells from PBMCs. This chain connects TRBV7-2 to TRBJ2-7; D is unresolved. The receptor was derived from a man aged 18 to 35 in good health. Some clones in this sample may be carry-over from other donors' samples. CDR3 residues: CASSLTRWIEQYF. The CDR3 DNA sequence: TGTGCCAGCAGCCTCACGAGGTGGATCGAGCAGTACTTC.